A single sample gave rise to the 8 T cell receptor beta chains below, sequenced in a study of T and B cells in COVID-19 patients. Blood genomic DNA input for TRB amplification was 250-500 ng. Multiplex PCR with BIOMED2 TRB-A/B primer pools amplified TRB rearrangements. One entry per CDR3 protein, called by TCRdb with MiXCR from the multiplex PCR reads. The table records 4,500 to 6,500 distinct CDR3 sequences, 25% to 30% of them present only once. Material for sequencing was blood. The receptors here all came from a human donor with active COVID-19.

This clonotype is labeled medium-sized. The rearrangement joins TRBV18 to TRBJ2-3; no definite D call. The V gene's germline CDR1 is KGHSH and CDR2 LQKENI. The V gene lost 3 bases and the J gene lost 4 bases, with 8 bases spanning the gap. The CDR3 has 13 residues. The CDR3: CASSPLVADTQYF. The DNA of the CDR3 is TGTGCCAGCTCACCTCTCGTGGCAGATACGCAGTATTTT.

The sample holds a few counts of this clonotype. The CDR3 region has the DNA TGCGCCAGCAGCTTGGTTTTCTCGGCGCGGGACTACTCCTACAATGAGCAGTTCTTC. Protein sequence: CASSLVFSARDYSYNEQFF. The rearrangement joins TRBV5-1 to TRBJ2-1; TRBD2 matches at 7 bases. Germline loops: CDR1 SGHRS, CDR2 YFSETQ. Germline trimming cut 0 bases from V and 0 bases from J; bases unmatched to any gene: 12. The CDR3 contains 19 residues.

J is TRBJ2-7 and V is TRBV7-9; D gene uncertain. With 2 bases removed from V and 6 bases from J, the gap between germline ends came to 8 bases. This CDR3 is built from 12 residues. CDR1 is SEHNR, CDR2 FQNEAQ, per germline (reference sequence). The CDR3 is CASSLSMGEQYF. For the CDR3, the DNA is TGTGCCAGCAGCTTAAGTATGGGCGAGCAGTACTTC.

This chain connects TRBV21-1 to TRBJ1-4. TRBV21-1 is termed a pseudogene. The CDR3 is 15 residues long. As DNA, the CDR3 is TGTGCCAGCAGCAAAGGCTTTCTGGTTAATGAAAAACTGTTTTTT. Its protein product is CASSKGFLVNEKLFF.

The DNA of the CDR3 is TGTGCCAGCAGGACGGGACTAGCGGGACTGTACAATGAGCAGTTCTTC. It specifies CASRTGLAGLYNEQFF. V and J are TRBV6-5 and TRBJ2-1, with 13 bases matching TRBD2. Germline V gene sequence: CDR1 MNHEY, CDR2 SVGAGI. The V gene end was trimmed by 6 bases and the J gene end by 4 bases; junction bases not matched to a gene: 6. This CDR3 has 16 residues.

This clonotype rates as medium-sized. CDR3 protein: CASSRLGLESSNGEQFF. CDR3 nucleotides: TGTGCCAGCAGCCGACTCGGACTAGAGAGTTCCAATGGTGAGCAGTTCTTC. The chain uses TRBV6-6 and TRBJ2-1, with 7 nucleotides matching TRBD2. V gave up 6 bases and J gave up 9 bases; unmatched junction bases: 20. Germline-derived CDR1 and CDR2 are MNHNY and SVGAGI (reference sequence). This CDR3 is built from 17 residues.

V usage is TRBV19 and J usage is TRBJ1-2, with TRBD1 matching 8 bases. The germline V gene has CDR1 LNHDA and CDR2 SQIVND (reference sequence). This CDR3 comprises 17 residues. V lost 3 bases, J lost 8 bases, and 17 bases stayed unmatched. The CDR3 nucleotides read TGTGCCAGTAGTATTGGGGGGCAATCAGGGGGCGCAGGAGGCTACACCTTC. This encodes CASSIGGQSGGAGGYTF.

The chain is built from TRBV7-3 and TRBJ2-2; no reliable D call. V dropped 4 bases and J dropped 0 bases, with 0 bases sitting between them. The CDR3 length is 12 residues. CDR1 SGHTA and CDR2 FQGTGA come from the germline V gene. The CDR3 reads CASSSNTGELFF. CDR3 DNA sequence: TGTGCCAGCAGCTCGAACACCGGGGAGCTGTTTTTT.